This TCR beta chain was documented in a study of vaccination and CD4 T cells after COVID-19. The treatment is: roughly 10-day PBMC culture with coronavirus spike peptide pools or control peptides (ViraFEST assay). Comments on this clonotype: Its antigen remains unidentified.

Cultured CD4+ T-cell DNA underwent Oncomine TCR Beta short-read sequencing. Each CDR3 protein is one row after TCRdb ran MiXCR on the PCR reads. The repertoire holds some 9,600 distinct CDR3 sequences, with around 25% as singletons. This receptor was taken from a human donor who received a COVID-19 vaccine. The source was CD4+ T cells from blood, cultured in vitro, collected before SARS-CoV-2 vaccination.

The CDR3 coding sequence is TGTGCCACCAGTGAGTCTAGCGGGAGTAAAGAGACCCAGTACTTC. Its protein is CATSESSGSKETQYF. The V and J genes are TRBV24-1 and TRBJ2-5; TRBD2 matches 10 bases. The CDR3 has 15 amino acids. V trimming: 4 bases; J trimming: 3 bases; junction bases outside the gene matches: 4. Germline CDR1 and CDR2: KGHDR and SFDVKD.